This T cell receptor beta chain was captured by sequencing in a study of T cell responses to AZD1222 COVID-19 vaccine. Study-wide results and limits: Close to half of spike-specific TCRs reportedly recognize unmutated variant regions. Spike-wide coverage was observed for vaccine-associated CD4 TCRs, with dominant responses at 160-218 and 743-854. Rises in breadth and depth of Spike-specific TCRs came after two AZD1222 doses.

For this clone: Its cognate antigen is unknown.

The repertoire was sequenced with immunoSEQ multiplex PCR; TCRdb's copy has only in-frame clones and lacks some. Here the sample spans under 130,000 clones, about 88% being singletons. Trimming removed 5 bases from V and 8 bases from J; junction bases left unmatched: 14. The CDR3 extends over 16 amino acids. Germline V gene sequence: CDR1 SGHVS, CDR2 FNYEAQ. The V gene is TRBV7-6, the J gene TRBJ1-2, with 10 bases that match TRBD1. The source is an adult who received the AZD1222 COVID-19 vaccine. Sample: peripheral blood, taken 28 days after the second AZD1222 dose. CDR3 sequence reads: CASSPDRGRGGRGYTF. The CDR3 region has the DNA TGTGCCAGCAGCCCCGACAGGGGGCGCGGGGGAAGAGGCTACACCTTC.